The 10 T cell receptor beta chains presented below share a single source sample, sequenced in a study of Ad26.COV2.S vaccination and SARS-CoV-2 variants. Treatment: around 19 received Ad26.COV2.S at low or high dose, single or two shots; roughly five received placebo; per-sample allocation not given. Sample collection was performed on day 63 after the first vaccine or placebo injection. The repertoire was sequenced with immunoSEQ multiplex PCR; TCRdb's copy has only in-frame clones and lacks some. The sample consists of around 300,000 clones, 85% to 90% of them appearing once. This sample comprised peripheral blood, obtained in a trial of Ad26.COV2.S vaccine versus placebo. The origin of the receptors is a person between 18 and 65 years old who received the Ad26.COV2.S COVID-19 vaccine or a placebo.

The V and J genes are TRBV5-1 and TRBJ1-1; D not certain. CDR3 length equals 16 residues. Deletions cut 0 bases from V and 5 bases from J, with 17 bases between. In germline, CDR1 is SGHRS, CDR2 YFSETQ. This CDR3 reads CASSLGPRILLTEAFF. Here the CDR3 DNA reads TGCGCCAGCAGCTTGGGGCCAAGGATTTTGTTGACTGAAGCTTTCTTT. The whole variable domain, filled in from reference TRBV5-1 and TRBJ1-1, reads KAGVTQTPRYLIKTRGQQVTLSCSPISGHRSVSWYQQTPGQGLQFLFEYFSETQRNKGNFPGRFSGRQFSNSRSEMNVSTLELGDSALYLCASSLGPRILLTEAFFGQGTRLTVV.

The chain is built from TRBV4-3 and TRBJ1-1; the match to TRBD1 covers 7 bases. This CDR3 has 13 residues. After removal of 8 bases from V and 3 bases from J, the junction contained 6 bases not matched to a gene. CDR1 and CDR2 from the germline V gene are LGHNA and YSLEER. The chain's CDR3 is CASSGTAYTEAFF. CDR3 in DNA: TGCGCCAGCTCCGGGACAGCGTACACTGAAGCTTTCTTT.

The CDR3 DNA is TGCGCCAGCAGCTTACAGGGAGTGGCCACTGAAGCTTTCTTT. Translating it yields CASSLQGVATEAFF. The V gene is TRBV5-1, the J gene TRBJ1-1; D perhaps matches TRBD1 (6 bases). This CDR3 has 14 amino acids. Deletions cut 2 bases from V and 4 bases from J, with 12 bases between. From germline, CDR1 is SGHRS and CDR2 YFSETQ. Drawing the rest from reference TRBV5-1 and TRBJ1-1, the complete variable domain is KAGVTQTPRYLIKTRGQQVTLSCSPISGHRSVSWYQQTPGQGLQFLFEYFSETQRNKGNFPGRFSGRQFSNSRSEMNVSTLELGDSALYLCASSLQGVATEAFFGQGTRLTVV.

The V and J genes are TRBV27 and TRBJ2-3; weak D call: TRBD2 (6 bases). Trimming pared 4 bases from V and 2 bases from J, leaving 19 bases between. The germline V gene encodes CDR1 MNHEY and CDR2 SMNVEV (reference sequence). CDR3 length: 17 amino acids. CDR3 residues: CASSSYWASAITDTQYF. CDR3 DNA sequence: TGTGCCAGCAGTTCCTACTGGGCTAGCGCCATCACAGATACGCAGTATTTT.

This chain connects TRBV25-1 to TRBJ2-4, with 11 bases fitting TRBD1. The CDR3 length is 18 residues. The V segment lost 9 bases and the J segment 0 bases; nucleotides outside the gene matches: 13. Germline V gives CDR1 MGHDK, CDR2 SYGVNS. Written as DNA, the CDR3 is TGTGCCAGTTTTCCTTCTGGACAGGGGGCTCGAGCCAAAAACATTCAGTACTTC. Protein sequence: CASFPSGQGARAKNIQYF.

The CDR3 coding sequence is TGTGCCAGCAGCTTAGCACTAGAAGAGACCCAGTACTTC. Amino acid sequence: CASSLALEETQYF. This chain connects TRBV11-2 to TRBJ2-5, with D perhaps matching TRBD2 (5 bases). The CDR3 covers 13 residues. The V and J ends lost 1 base and 3 bases respectively, with 6 bases between them. Germline V gives CDR1 SGHAT, CDR2 FQNNGV.

The genes are TRBV18 and TRBJ1-2, with TRBD1 matching over 9 bases. The V gene's germline CDR1 is KGHSH and CDR2 LQKENI. CDR3 length: 14 residues. Trimming removed 8 bases from V and 4 bases from J; junction bases left unmatched: 8. The CDR3, as DNA: TGTGCCAGCCAGGCCGGGACAGGGAGCTATGGCTACACCTTC. Encoded protein: CASQAGTGSYGYTF.

The chain has TRBV6-5 and TRBJ1-1, with D maybe TRBD1 (6 bases). This CDR3 is built from 13 residues. Looked up from germline, CDR1 is MNHEY and CDR2 is SVGAGI. Trimming stripped 8 bases from V and 1 base from J, with 11 bases between. CDR3 sequence (DNA): TGTGCCAGCGGGGGACACCCGAACACTGAAGCTTTCTTT. Translation gives CASGGHPNTEAFF.

This chain uses TRBV29-1 with TRBJ2-5, with 8 bases matching TRBD2. Trimming took 6 bases from V and 7 from J; bases not matched to a gene: 10. The CDR3 is 13 residues long. CDR1 and CDR2 from the germline V gene are SQVTM and ANQGSEA. Written as DNA, the CDR3 is TGCAGCGTAGCGGGGGCCCCAGTGTGGACCCAGTACTTC. It codes for CSVAGAPVWTQYF.

The sample holds one count of this clone. V usage is TRBV19 and J usage is TRBJ1-5; no clear D. This CDR3 has 11 residues. In germline, CDR1 is LNHDA, CDR2 SQIVND (reference sequence). V gave up 10 bases and J gave up 10 bases, with 14 bases separating them. This CDR3 is CATGPLGPQHF. CDR3 bases: TGTGCCACCGGACCCCTTGGACCCCAGCATTTT. The complete variable domain, with remaining parts taken from reference TRBV19 and TRBJ1-5, reads DGGITQSPKYLFRKEGQNVTLSCEQNLNHDAMYWYRQDPGQGLRLIYYSQIVNDFQKGDIAEGYSVSREKKESFPLTVTSAQKNPTAFYLCATGPLGPQHFGDGTRLSIL.